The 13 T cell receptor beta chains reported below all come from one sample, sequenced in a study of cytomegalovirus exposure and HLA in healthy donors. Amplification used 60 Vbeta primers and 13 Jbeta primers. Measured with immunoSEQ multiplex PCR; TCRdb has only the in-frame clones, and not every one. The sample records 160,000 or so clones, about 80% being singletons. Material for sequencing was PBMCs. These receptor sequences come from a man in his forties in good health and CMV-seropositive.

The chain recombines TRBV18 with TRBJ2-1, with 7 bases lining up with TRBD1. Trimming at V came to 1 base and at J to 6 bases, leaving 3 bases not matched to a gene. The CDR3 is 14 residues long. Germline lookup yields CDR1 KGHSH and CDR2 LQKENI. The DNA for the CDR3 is TGTGCCAGCTCACCACAGGGGGCGGGCAATGAGCAGTTCTTC. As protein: CASSPQGAGNEQFF.

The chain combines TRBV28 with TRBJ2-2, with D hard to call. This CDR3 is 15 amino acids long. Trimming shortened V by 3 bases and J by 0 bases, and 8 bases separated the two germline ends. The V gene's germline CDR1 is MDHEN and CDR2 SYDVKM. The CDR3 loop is CASSLALSNTGELFF. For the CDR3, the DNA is TGTGCCAGCAGTTTGGCATTGTCGAACACCGGGGAGCTGTTTTTT.

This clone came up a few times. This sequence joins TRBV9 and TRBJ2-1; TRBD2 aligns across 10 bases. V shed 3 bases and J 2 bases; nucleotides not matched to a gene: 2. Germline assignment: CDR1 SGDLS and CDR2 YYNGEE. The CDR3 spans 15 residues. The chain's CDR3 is CASSEGLATYNEQFF. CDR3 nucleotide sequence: TGTGCCAGCAGCGAGGGACTAGCGACCTACAATGAGCAGTTCTTC.

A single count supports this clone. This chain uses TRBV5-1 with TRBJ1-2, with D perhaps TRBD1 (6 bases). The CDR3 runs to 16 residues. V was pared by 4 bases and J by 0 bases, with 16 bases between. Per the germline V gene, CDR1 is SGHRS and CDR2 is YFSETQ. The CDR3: CASSPSTGTTNYGYTF. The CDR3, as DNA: TGCGCCAGCAGCCCATCGACAGGCACCACTAACTATGGCTACACCTTC.

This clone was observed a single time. The CDR3 loop is CASSDGRGPLETQYF. CDR3 nucleotides: TGTGCCAGCAGTGACGGGAGGGGCCCGCTAGAGACCCAGTACTTC. This chain joins TRBV6-4 and TRBJ2-5; 7 bases map to TRBD2. CDR3 size: 15 residues. Germline CDR1 MRHNA, CDR2 SNTAGT. V lost 2 bases to trimming and J lost 4 bases; unmatched junction nucleotides: 7.

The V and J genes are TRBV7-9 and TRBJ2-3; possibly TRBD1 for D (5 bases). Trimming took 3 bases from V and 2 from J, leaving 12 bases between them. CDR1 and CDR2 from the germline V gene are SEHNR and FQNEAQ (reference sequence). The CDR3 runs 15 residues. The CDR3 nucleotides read TGTGCCAGCAGCTTCGGACAAGAAAACACAGATACGCAGTATTTT. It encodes CASSFGQENTDTQYF. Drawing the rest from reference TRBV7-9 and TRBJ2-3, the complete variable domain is DTGVSQNPRHKITKRGQNVTFRCDPISEHNRLYWYRQTLGQGPEFLTYFQNEAQLEKSRLLSDRFSAERPKGSFSTLEIQRTEQGDSAMYLCASSFGQENTDTQYFGPGTRLTVL.

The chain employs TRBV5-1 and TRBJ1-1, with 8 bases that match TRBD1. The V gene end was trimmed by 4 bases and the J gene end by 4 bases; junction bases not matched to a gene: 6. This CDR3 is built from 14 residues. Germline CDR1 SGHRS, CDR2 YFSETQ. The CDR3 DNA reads TGCGCCAGCAGCATTCGAACAGGGGGCACTGAAGCTTTCTTT. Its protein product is CASSIRTGGTEAFF.

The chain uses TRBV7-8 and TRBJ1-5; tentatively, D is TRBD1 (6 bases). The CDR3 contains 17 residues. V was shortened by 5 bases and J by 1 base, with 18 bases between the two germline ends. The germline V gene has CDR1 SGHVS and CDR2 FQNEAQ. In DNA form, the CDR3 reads TGTGCCAGCAGCCTTACGAGAACAGGGAAGAGCAATCAGCCCCAGCATTTT. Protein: CASSLTRTGKSNQPQHF.

Here the CDR3 reads CASSAMSWSGTEAFF. The CDR3 DNA is TGTGCCAGCAGCGCGATGAGTTGGAGTGGGACTGAAGCTTTCTTT. The chain recombines TRBV6-1 with TRBJ1-1; D call uncertain. This CDR3 region has 15 residues. Germline lookup yields CDR1 MNHNS and CDR2 SASEGT. V was clipped by 6 bases and J by 5 bases, with 19 bases between them.

The CDR3 sequence is CSVQKQGSYEQYF. CDR3 sequence (DNA): TGCAGCGTCCAAAAACAGGGTTCCTACGAGCAGTACTTC. The J gene is TRBJ2-7, the V gene TRBV29-1; maybe TRBD1 (6 bases). Germline values: CDR1 SQVTM, CDR2 ANQGSEA. V was clipped by 6 bases and J by 1 base, with 13 bases between them. The CDR3 loop spans 13 amino acids.

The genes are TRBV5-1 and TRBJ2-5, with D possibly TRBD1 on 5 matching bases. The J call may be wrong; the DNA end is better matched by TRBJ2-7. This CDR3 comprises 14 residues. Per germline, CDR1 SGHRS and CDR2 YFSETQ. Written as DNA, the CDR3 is TGCGCCAGCAGCTTGATGCAGGGCACCTACGAGCAGTACTTC. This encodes CASSLMQGTYEQYF.

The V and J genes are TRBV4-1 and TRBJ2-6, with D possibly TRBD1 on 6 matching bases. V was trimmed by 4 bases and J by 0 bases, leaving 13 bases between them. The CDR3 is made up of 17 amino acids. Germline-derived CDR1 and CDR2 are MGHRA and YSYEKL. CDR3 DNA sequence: TGCGCCAGCAGCCTACGGGACACCAGCTCTGGGGCCAACGTCCTGACTTTC. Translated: CASSLRDTSSGANVLTF.

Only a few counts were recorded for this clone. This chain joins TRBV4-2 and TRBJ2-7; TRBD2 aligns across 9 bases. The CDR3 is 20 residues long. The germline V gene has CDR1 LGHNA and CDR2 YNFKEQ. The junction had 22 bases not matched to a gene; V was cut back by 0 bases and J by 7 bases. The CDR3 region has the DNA TGTGCCAGCAGCCAAGATCGAACCCCGGGGCTAGCGGGAACCACAAGGGAGCAGTACTTC. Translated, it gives CASSQDRTPGLAGTTREQYF.